What follows are 2 T cell receptor beta chains derived from one specimen sequenced in a study of regulatory T cells in long-lasting Graves disease. Sample time point: persistent/refractory GD, antithyroid drugs over 5 years with positive TRAb. PBMCs provided the RNA from which the TCR library was made. Construction of TCR beta libraries relied on iRepertoire HTBI primers and on Arm-PCR targeting CDR3 regions. TCRdb used MiXCR to reprocess the multiplex PCR reads, holding one entry per CDR3 protein. Among hundreds of thousands of distinct CDR3 sequences listed, approximately 23% were seen once. The specimen was peripheral blood mononuclear cells (PBMCs), collected when the disease was refractory, from a patient treated with antithyroid drugs. Source of these receptors: a female donor with Graves disease.

This clonotype was seen a few times. The CDR3 DNA reads as TGTGCCAGCAGTTTGGACAGCTCTAATGAAAAACTGTTTTTT. It specifies CASSLDSSNEKLFF. The chain is built from TRBV27 and TRBJ1-4, with D maybe TRBD1 (6 bases). Germline lookup yields CDR1 MNHEY and CDR2 SMNVEV (reference sequence). The CDR3 spans 14 residues. V was trimmed by 3 bases and J by 3 bases, leaving 8 bases between them.

The chain couples TRBV9 to TRBJ1-5, with TRBD1 matching over 7 bases. Looked up from germline, CDR1 is SGDLS and CDR2 is YYNGEE. The CDR3 runs to 17 residues. V lost 0 bases, J lost 4 bases, and 10 bases stayed unmatched. CDR3 nucleotide sequence: TGTGCCAGCAGCGTAGAAGTTAGGGACAGAAGAAATCAGCCCCAGCATTTT. Amino acid sequence: CASSVEVRDRRNQPQHF.